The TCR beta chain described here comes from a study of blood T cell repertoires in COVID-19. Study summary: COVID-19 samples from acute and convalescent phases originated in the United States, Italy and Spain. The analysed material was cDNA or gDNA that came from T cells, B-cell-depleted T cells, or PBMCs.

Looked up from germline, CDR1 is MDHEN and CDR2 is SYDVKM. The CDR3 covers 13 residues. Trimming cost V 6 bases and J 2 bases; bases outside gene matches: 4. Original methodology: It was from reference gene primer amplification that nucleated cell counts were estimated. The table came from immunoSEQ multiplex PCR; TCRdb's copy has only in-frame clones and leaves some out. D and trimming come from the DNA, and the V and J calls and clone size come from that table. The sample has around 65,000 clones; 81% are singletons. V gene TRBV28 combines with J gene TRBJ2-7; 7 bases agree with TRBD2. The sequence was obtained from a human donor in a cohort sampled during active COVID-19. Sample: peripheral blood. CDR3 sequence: CASRDGTTYEQYF. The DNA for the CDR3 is TGTGCCAGCAGGGACGGGACTACCTACGAGCAGTACTTC.